The sequence of this T cell receptor (beta chain) was determined in a study of T-cell reconstitution after alpha-beta-depleted transplantation in children. General study results and limits: Expanded graft clones, several hundred of them, were reportedly the source of alpha-beta T cells about two months after transplant. Newly produced T cells mostly accounted for T-cell counts and diversity one year post-transplant. Surviving recipient T cells and thymic progenitors underlay high day-60 TCRbeta diversity in some patients.

This CDR3 spans 14 amino acids. CDR1 and CDR2 (germline): PRHDT, FYEKMQ (reference sequence). After removal of 5 bases from V and 4 bases from J, the junction contained 4 bases not matched to a gene. For TCRbeta, the library was prepared with unique molecular identifiers. Each CDR3 protein is one row after TCRdb ran MiXCR on the PCR reads. The sample lists about 200,000 distinct CDR3 sequences, about 6% occurring once. There are many counts of this clonotype. Its matching antigen is unknown. This receptor was obtained from a girl under two years old with combined immunodeficiency, due to receive a stem cell transplant. This chain links TRBV13 with TRBJ1-2, with 10 bases fitting TRBD1. The sequenced sample was PBMCs, obtained before TCRalphabeta/CD19-depleted stem cell transplant. The CDR3 here is CASSLRTGGYGYTF. The CDR3 DNA follows: TGTGCCAGCAGCCTCCGGACAGGGGGCTATGGCTACACCTTC.